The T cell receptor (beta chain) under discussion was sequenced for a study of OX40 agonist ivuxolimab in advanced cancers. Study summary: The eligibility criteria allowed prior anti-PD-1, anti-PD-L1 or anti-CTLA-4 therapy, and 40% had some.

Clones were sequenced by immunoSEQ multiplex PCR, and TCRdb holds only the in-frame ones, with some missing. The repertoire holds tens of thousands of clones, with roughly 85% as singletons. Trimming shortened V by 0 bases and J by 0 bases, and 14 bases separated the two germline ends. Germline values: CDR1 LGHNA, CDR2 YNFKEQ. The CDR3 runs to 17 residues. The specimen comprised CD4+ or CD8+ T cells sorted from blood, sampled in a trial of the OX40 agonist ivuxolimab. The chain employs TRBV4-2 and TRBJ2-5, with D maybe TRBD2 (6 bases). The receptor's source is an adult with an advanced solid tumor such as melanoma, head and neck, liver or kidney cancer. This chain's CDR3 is CASSQDRGYWYQETQYF. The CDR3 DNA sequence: TGTGCCAGCAGCCAAGATCGGGGGTATTGGTACCAAGAGACCCAGTACTTC.